This T cell receptor beta chain was captured by sequencing in a study of sequential checkpoint blockade in melanoma. Background on the study: After both sequences, patients received maintenance nivolumab.

Treatment reported: randomized to nivolumab then ipilimumab (arm A) or the reverse (arm B). PBMC sorting kept live CD3+CD8+ cells without CD19 or CD56. V gave up 5 bases and J gave up 2 bases; unmatched junction bases: 13. The CDR3 runs to 18 residues. Germline-derived CDR1 and CDR2 are LNHNV and YYDKDF (reference sequence). Measured with immunoSEQ multiplex PCR; TCRdb has only the in-frame clones, and not every one. The table lists around 10,000 clones, around 73% of them singletons. This clonotype was obtained from a human donor with melanoma. The chain carries TRBV15 and TRBJ1-5; 9 positions agree with TRBD1. This specimen consisted of CD8+ T cells sorted from blood (inferred from file names), obtained from a patient given nivolumab and ipilimumab in sequence. The CDR3 is CATSGSGTGRLRNQPQHF. The CDR3 nucleotides read TGTGCCACCAGCGGGTCCGGGACAGGGCGCCTTCGCAATCAGCCCCAGCATTTT.